The 23 T cell receptor beta chains below come from one sample, sequenced in a study of technical replicates of blood from a few donors. The assay was immunoSEQ multiplex PCR, and TCRdb's table has in-frame clones only and misses some. The sample lists tens of thousands of clones, approximately 94% seen once, with 0.25% in the top ten. Sample: T cells isolated from PBMCs. All receptors derive from a human donor in good health.

CDR3 coding DNA: TGTGCCAGCAGCTTAAATTTGGGACAGGTCCCATATTTT. This sequence encodes CASSLNLGQVPYF. This chain connects TRBV7-3 to TRBJ2-3, with 8 bases that match TRBD1. From germline, CDR1 is SGHTA and CDR2 FQGTGA. The CDR3 runs to 13 residues. The V gene end was trimmed by 1 base and the J gene end by 15 bases; junction bases not matched to a gene: 9.

The chain combines TRBV29-1 with TRBJ2-1, with D unclear. Per germline, CDR1 SQVTM and CDR2 ANQGSEA. V gave up 5 bases and J gave up 5 bases, with 7 bases separating them. The length of the CDR3 is 11 residues. DNA for the CDR3: TGCAGCGTTTTTTCGGACAATGAGCAGTTCTTC. This translates into CSVFSDNEQFF.

This clone was detected a few times. The chain uses TRBV4-2 and TRBJ2-1; perhaps TRBD2 as D (6 bases). The CDR3 totals 14 residues. The V gene lost 1 base and the J gene lost 5 bases, with 9 bases spanning the gap. Germline CDR1 is LGHNA and CDR2 is YNFKEQ. CDR3 in amino acids: CASSQGRENNEQFF. The CDR3 nucleotides read TGTGCCAGCAGCCAAGGGAGGGAAAACAATGAGCAGTTCTTC.

The V call is TRBV29-1, the J call TRBJ2-5; 7 positions agree with TRBD2. CDR3 length: 15 amino acids. V gave up 1 base and J gave up 2 bases; unmatched junction bases: 7. Germline V lookup: CDR1 SQVTM, CDR2 ANQGSEA. In DNA form, the CDR3 reads TGCAGCGTTGAAGCTTGGGCGGGGGTACAAGAGACCCAGTACTTC. It specifies CSVEAWAGVQETQYF.

The chain combines TRBV7-8 with TRBJ1-2, with 9 bases fitting TRBD1. V was clipped by 1 base and J by 1 base; unmatched bases: 1. This CDR3 has 15 residues. CDR1 and CDR2 from the germline V gene are SGHVS and FQNEAQ. CDR3 coding DNA: TGTGCCAGCAGCTTAGGGGACAGGGTTAACTATGGCTACACCTTC. Translation: CASSLGDRVNYGYTF.

This clone was seen only a few times. The V and J genes are TRBV30 and TRBJ1-1; TRBD1 aligns across 9 bases. The CDR3 sequence is 12 residues long. CDR1 GTSNPN and CDR2 SVGIG come from the germline V gene (reference sequence). The J segment lost 10 bases and the V segment lost 2 bases, leaving 5 bases of the junction unmatched. CDR3 nucleotide sequence: TGTGCCTGGAGTACCGGGACAGGGCGAGCTTTCTTT. This codes for CAWSTGTGRAFF.

The chain links TRBV27 to TRBJ2-3; D remains unclear. The CDR3 extends over 14 amino acids. Trimming removed 6 bases from V and 6 bases from J, with 16 bases in between. Germline loops: CDR1 MNHEY, CDR2 SMNVEV (reference sequence). CDR3 coding DNA: TGTGCCAGCAGGGGCTTTGGTGTTCGGGATACGCAGTATTTT. It encodes CASRGFGVRDTQYF.

The chain combines TRBV9 with TRBJ1-2; 8 bases align to TRBD1. With V trimmed by 0 bases and J by 8 bases, 12 bases remained unmatched. There are 16 residues in the CDR3. CDR1 and CDR2 from the germline V gene are SGDLS and YYNGEE. The chain's CDR3 is CASSVAMAGGVPGYTF. CDR3 sequence (DNA): TGTGCCAGCAGCGTAGCGATGGCAGGGGGCGTCCCGGGCTACACCTTC.

The CDR3, as DNA: TGTGCCAGCATGGCAGTCTTCAATCAGCCCCAGCATTTT. This translates into CASMAVFNQPQHF. This chain joins TRBV2 and TRBJ1-5; no clear D gene. Germline-derived CDR1 and CDR2 are SNHLY and FYNNEI. There are 13 residues in the CDR3. Trimming took off 7 bases at V and 3 bases at J, with 10 bases between the two ends.

This clone showed up just a few times. V gene TRBV19 combines with J gene TRBJ1-3; D gene uncertain. The V gene's germline CDR1 is LNHDA and CDR2 SQIVND (reference sequence). The CDR3 is 12 amino acids. V was trimmed by 6 bases and J by 0 bases, leaving 3 bases between them. This chain's CDR3 is CASSLSGNTIYF. CDR3 in DNA: TGTGCCAGTAGCCTCTCTGGAAACACCATATATTTT.

The CDR3 DNA reads TGTGCCACCAGCAGAGACAGGGGTTTGAACACTGAAGCTTTCTTT. This sequence encodes CATSRDRGLNTEAFF. V and J are TRBV15 and TRBJ1-1; D perhaps matches TRBD1 (6 bases). CDR1 LNHNV and CDR2 YYDKDF come from the germline V gene (reference sequence). The CDR3 runs to 15 residues. V was cut by 0 bases and J by 0 bases, with 8 bases left in between.

The chain employs TRBV6-6 and TRBJ1-2, with D possibly matching TRBD1 (6 bases). The CDR3 has 11 residues. V was trimmed by 8 bases and J by 7 bases, leaving 11 bases between them. Germline CDR1 is MNHNY and CDR2 is SVGAGI (reference sequence). In DNA form, the CDR3 reads TGTGCCAGCGGGGGCGGTTCTGGCTACACCTTC. It encodes CASGGGSGYTF.

The DNA of the CDR3 is TGTGCCAGCAGTTCCAGTAATGAAAAACTGTTTTTT. Amino acid sequence: CASSSSNEKLFF. The genes are TRBV27 and TRBJ1-4; no clear D. The CDR3 totals 12 residues. The V gene lost 4 bases and the J gene lost 4 bases, with 4 bases spanning the gap. Germline CDR1 and CDR2: MNHEY and SMNVEV (reference sequence).

In its sample, this clone was seen once. The chain has TRBV27 and TRBJ1-1, with 7 bases fitting TRBD1. The CDR3 is made up of 16 amino acids. Germline assignment: CDR1 MNHEY and CDR2 SMNVEV (reference sequence). Trimming cost V 5 bases and J 4 bases; bases outside gene matches: 13. The CDR3 DNA is TGTGCCAGCAGTCCAGGGGGACGGGGCAGAGGCACTGAAGCTTTCTTT. Residues: CASSPGGRGRGTEAFF.

The rearrangement uses TRBV28 and TRBJ2-1, with D perhaps matching TRBD1 (6 bases). Germline V CDR1 and CDR2: MDHEN, SYDVKM. The V end was cut by 2 bases, the J end by 15 bases, with 17 bases between. The CDR3 covers 13 residues. The CDR3: CASSLLIVGARFF. The CDR3 region has the DNA TGTGCCAGCAGTTTACTTATCGTGGGGGCCAGGTTCTTC.

The count of this clone is one. V gene TRBV30 combines with J gene TRBJ2-5; perhaps TRBD2 as D (5 bases). Germline V gives CDR1 GTSNPN, CDR2 SVGIG (reference sequence). V lost 3 bases to trimming and J lost 7 bases, with 15 bases between them. The length of the CDR3 is 13 residues. The CDR3 bases are TGTGCCTGGAGCCCCCCGGGGAGTGTGACCCAGTACTTC. Its translation is CAWSPPGSVTQYF.

The V gene is TRBV6-1, the J gene TRBJ2-3; 12 bases fit TRBD1. V was clipped by 7 bases and J by 6 bases; unmatched bases: 8. The CDR3 spans 15 residues. CDR1 and CDR2 (germline): MNHNS, SASEGT. The CDR3 is CASIPRDRGPDTQYF. The CDR3 nucleotides read TGTGCCAGCATCCCCCGGGACAGGGGGCCGGATACGCAGTATTTT.

The chain joins TRBV28 to TRBJ1-6; possible D gene TRBD1, 5 bases. From germline, CDR1 is MDHEN and CDR2 SYDVKM. Between the trimmed V and J ends, which lost 7 bases and 9 bases, there was a span of 16 bases. The CDR3 loop spans 14 amino acids. The DNA for the CDR3 is TGTGCCAGCACCTATGGGAGGGGTGGTTCACCCCTCCACTTT. Protein: CASTYGRGGSPLHF. The full variable domain, its missing parts supplied by reference TRBV28 and TRBJ1-6, is DVKVTQSSRYLVKRTGEKVFLECVQDMDHENMFWYRQDPGLGLRLIYFSYDVKMKEKGDIPEGYSVSREKKERFSLILESASTNQTSMYLCASTYGRGGSPLHFGNGTRLTVT.

CDR3 amino acids: CASSPGGVEAFF. The CDR3 region has the DNA TGTGCCAGCAGCCCGGGAGGGGTGGAGGCTTTCTTT. This rearrangement joins TRBV7-8 to TRBJ1-1; a possible D gene is TRBD1 (5 bases). Germline CDR1 SGHVS, CDR2 FQNEAQ. The CDR3 covers 12 residues. With 5 bases removed from V and 11 bases from J, the gap between germline ends came to 15 bases.

CDR3 in amino acids: CAISEDPARGAEQYF. The DNA of the CDR3 is TGTGCCATCAGTGAAGACCCGGCCCGGGGTGCGGAGCAGTACTTC. The chain is built from TRBV10-3 and TRBJ2-7, with D tentatively TRBD2 (5 bases). Germline V lookup: CDR1 ENHRY, CDR2 SYGVKD. V was clipped by 3 bases and J by 7 bases, with 19 bases between them. The CDR3 length is 15 residues.

This rearrangement joins TRBV30 to TRBJ2-3, with 10 positions matching TRBD1. This CDR3 has 15 residues. Losses at the gene ends were 3 bases for V and 2 bases for J; bases not matched to a gene: 5. Germline lookup yields CDR1 GTSNPN and CDR2 SVGIG (reference sequence). The CDR3 sequence is CAWRRGTGATDTQYF. In DNA form, the CDR3 reads TGTGCCTGGAGACGAGGGACAGGGGCCACAGATACGCAGTATTTT.

The chain couples TRBV18 to TRBJ1-2; 7 bases are a match to TRBD1. The V segment lost 4 bases and the J segment 0 bases; nucleotides outside the gene matches: 5. The CDR3 sequence is 15 residues long. CDR1 is KGHSH and CDR2 is LQKENI in the germline V gene. The CDR3 DNA is TGTGCCAGCTCACATCGGGACAGAGCTAACTATGGCTACACCTTC. Translation: CASSHRDRANYGYTF.

This chain joins TRBV27 and TRBJ2-1; D may be TRBD2 (5 bases). V dropped 6 bases and J dropped 9 bases, with 12 bases sitting between them. Germline lookup yields CDR1 MNHEY and CDR2 SMNVEV (reference sequence). CDR3 size: 12 residues. Here the CDR3 DNA reads TGTGCCAGCAGAAACCTAGCCGGTGAGCAGTTCTTC. Protein product: CASRNLAGEQFF.